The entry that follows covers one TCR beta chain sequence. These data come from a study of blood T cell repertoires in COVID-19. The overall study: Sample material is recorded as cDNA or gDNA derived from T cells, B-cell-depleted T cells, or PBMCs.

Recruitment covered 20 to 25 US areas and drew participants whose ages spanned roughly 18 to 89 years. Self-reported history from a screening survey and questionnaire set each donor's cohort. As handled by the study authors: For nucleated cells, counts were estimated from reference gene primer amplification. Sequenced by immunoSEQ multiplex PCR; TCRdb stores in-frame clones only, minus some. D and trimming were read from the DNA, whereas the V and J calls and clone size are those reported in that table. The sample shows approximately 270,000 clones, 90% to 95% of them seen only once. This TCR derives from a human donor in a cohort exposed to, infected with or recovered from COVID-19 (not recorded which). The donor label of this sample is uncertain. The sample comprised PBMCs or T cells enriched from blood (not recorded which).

CDR3: CASSLTSGGALDEQYF. The CDR3 DNA sequence: TGTGCCAGCAGCTTAACTAGCGGGGGGGCCCTGGACGAGCAGTACTTC. This chain uses TRBV7-2 with TRBJ2-7; TRBD2 agrees at 13 bases. This CDR3 region has 16 residues. CDR1 and CDR2 (germline): SGHTA, FQGNSA. V shed 2 bases and J 5 bases; nucleotides not matched to a gene: 6.